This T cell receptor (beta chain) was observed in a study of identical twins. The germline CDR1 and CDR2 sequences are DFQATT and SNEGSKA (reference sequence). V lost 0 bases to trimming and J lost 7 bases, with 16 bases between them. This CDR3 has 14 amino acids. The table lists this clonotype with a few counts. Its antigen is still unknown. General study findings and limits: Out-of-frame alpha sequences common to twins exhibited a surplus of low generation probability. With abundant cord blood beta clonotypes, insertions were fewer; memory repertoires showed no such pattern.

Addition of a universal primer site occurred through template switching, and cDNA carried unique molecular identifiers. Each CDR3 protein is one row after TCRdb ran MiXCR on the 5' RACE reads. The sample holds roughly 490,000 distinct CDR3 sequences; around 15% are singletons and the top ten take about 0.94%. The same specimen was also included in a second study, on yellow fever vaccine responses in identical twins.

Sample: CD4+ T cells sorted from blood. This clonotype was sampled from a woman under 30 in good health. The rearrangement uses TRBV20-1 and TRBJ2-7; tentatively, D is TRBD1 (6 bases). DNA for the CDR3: TGCAGTGCTAGAGACCGGGACACACTATGGGAGCAGTACTTC. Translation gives CSARDRDTLWEQYF.